These 3 T cell receptor beta chains were all obtained from the same sample, sequenced in a study of T cell responses to AZD1222 COVID-19 vaccine. Sequencing used immunoSEQ multiplex PCR; TCRdb keeps in-frame clones, though not all of them. The repertoire holds some 150,000 clones, with 85% to 95% as singletons. The sequenced sample was peripheral blood, obtained on day 0 of AZD1222 vaccination. These receptors were collected from an adult in good health.

The genes are TRBV28 and TRBJ2-6, with D possibly matching TRBD2 (6 bases). The CDR3 spans 15 residues. V lost 4 bases and J lost 0, with 7 bases in between. Germline V lookup: CDR1 MDHEN, CDR2 SYDVKM. The chain's CDR3 is CASSWGGSGANVLTF. The CDR3 region has the DNA TGTGCCAGCAGTTGGGGAGGCTCTGGGGCCAACGTCCTGACTTTC.

This chain links TRBV7-9 with TRBJ1-4; 7 bases are a match to TRBD1. This CDR3 comprises 15 residues. Germline values: CDR1 SEHNR, CDR2 FQNEAQ (reference sequence). V dropped 5 bases and J dropped 3; count of bases not matched to a gene: 6. CDR3 coding DNA: TGTGCCAGCAGCGTCACAGGGGCTGCTAATGAAAAACTGTTTTTT. Amino acid sequence: CASSVTGAANEKLFF.

CDR3 region: CASSLVGGITGELFF. CDR3 DNA: TGTGCCAGCAGCTTGGTAGGGGGTATAACCGGGGAGCTGTTTTTT. This chain links TRBV5-5 with TRBJ2-2; a weak D match, TRBD1 (6 bases). The CDR3 is made up of 15 amino acids. The germline V and J ends were trimmed by 0 bases and 5 bases, with 11 bases remaining between them. CDR1 SGHKS and CDR2 YYEKEE come from the germline V gene (reference sequence).